This is a list of T cell receptor beta chains from one sample in a study of regulatory T cells in long-lasting Graves disease. One entry per CDR3 protein, called by TCRdb with MiXCR from the multiplex PCR reads. The table shows fewer than 450,000 distinct CDR3 sequences, with 23% occurring only once. Material: peripheral blood mononuclear cells (PBMCs), obtained when the disease was refractory, from a patient treated with antithyroid drugs. These receptors were taken from a female donor with Graves disease. CDR3s include the opening cysteine and the closing phenylalanine or tryptophan. D genes are given only for firm matches. Some rows mark clone size as missing; the rest say once, few, many or name a class of expanded clone.

DNA: TGCGCCAGCAGTTCCGGGCTGGCTGAAGCTTTCTTT
CDR3: CASSSGLAEAFF
J: TRBJ1-1
size: few
length: 12
V: TRBV5-1
D: NA

DNA: TGTGCCAGCAGCTTAGTCACCGCGGGAGTGGGGTCCAACGAGCAGTTCTTC
CDR3: CASSLVTAGVGSNEQFF
J: TRBJ2-1
size: NA
length: 17
V: TRBV11-2
D: TRBD2

DNA: TGCAGCGTTGCACAGGGGATGAGCACGGAGACCCAGTACTTC
CDR3: CSVAQGMSTETQYF
J: TRBJ2-5
size: NA
length: 14
V: TRBV29-1
D: TRBD1

DNA: TGTGCCAGCAGTCAAAAGGGACAGATTAATGAAAAACTGTTTTTT
CDR3: CASSQKGQINEKLFF
J: TRBJ1-4
size: many
length: 15
V: TRBV2
D: TRBD1

DNA: TGTGCCTGGAGCGACGCCGGTTTGTCCGCCGATCAGTACTTC
CDR3: CAWSDAGLSADQYF
J: TRBJ2-4
size: NA
length: 14
V: TRBV30
D: NA

DNA: TGTGCCAGCAGCTTTATTCGACAGGGCTCTGAAAAACTGTTTTTT
CDR3: CASSFIRQGSEKLFF
J: TRBJ1-4
size: NA
length: 15
V: TRBV7-9
D: TRBD1

DNA: TGCGCCAGCAGCCAAGACCGGACAGGGTATAATGAGCAGTTCTTC
CDR3: CASSQDRTGYNEQFF
J: TRBJ2-1
size: NA
length: 15
V: TRBV4-3
D: TRBD1

DNA: TGTGCCAGCACCCCCGGGCAGGGACGAACGAACACTGAAGCTTTCTTT
CDR3: CASTPGQGRTNTEAFF
J: TRBJ1-1
size: once
length: 16
V: TRBV11-1
D: NA

DNA: TGTGCCAGCAGTTCGAACAGGGGGCTTGAAGAAGCTTTCTTT
CDR3: CASSSNRGLEEAFF
J: TRBJ1-1
size: many
length: 14
V: TRBV6-1
D: TRBD1

DNA: TGCAGTGCTAGAGGGGACTTCGGGGAGTCGATCTCCTACAATGAGCAGTTCTTC
CDR3: CSARGDFGESISYNEQFF
J: TRBJ2-1
size: NA
length: 18
V: TRBV20-1
D: NA

DNA: TGTGCCAGCAGCTCAATATTTAAAGGGGGCGCCGAGACCCAGTACTTC
CDR3: CASSSIFKGGAETQYF
J: TRBJ2-5
size: NA
length: 16
V: TRBV9
D: TRBD1

DNA: TGTGCCTGGGGTGAACAGGCCTACGAGCAGTACTTC
CDR3: CAWGEQAYEQYF
J: TRBJ2-7
size: NA
length: 12
V: TRBV30
D: NA

DNA: TGTGCCAGCGGTCCCGGACACCTCTCCTATGGCTGCACCTTC
CDR3: CASGPGHLSYGCTF
J: TRBJ1-2
size: NA
length: 14
V: TRBV27
D: NA

DNA: TGTGCCAGCAGCCCCAGTAGCACAATCTATGGCTACACCTTC
CDR3: CASSPSSTIYGYTF
J: TRBJ1-2
size: many
length: 14
V: TRBV28
D: NA

DNA: TGCGCCAGCAGCTTGTGGGGCCAGGGGGCCAACGTCCTGACTTTC
CDR3: CASSLWGQGANVLTF
J: TRBJ2-6
size: NA
length: 15
V: TRBV5-1
D: NA

DNA: TGTGCCTGGAGTGGGTCGGCTGGCTACACCTTC
CDR3: CAWSGSAGYTF
J: TRBJ1-2
size: few
length: 11
V: TRBV30
D: NA

DNA: TGCAGCGTTGAAGACTCTGGACTAGCGGGAAACCAAGAGACCCAGTACTTC
CDR3: CSVEDSGLAGNQETQYF
J: TRBJ2-5
size: few
length: 17
V: TRBV29-1
D: TRBD2

DNA: TGCAGCGTTGAAGGGGCAGGGTTCTACGAGCAGTACTTC
CDR3: CSVEGAGFYEQYF
J: TRBJ2-7
size: NA
length: 13
V: TRBV29-1
D: NA

DNA: TGTGCCAGCAGCCCGGGCCTTGACACCGGGGAGCTGTTTTTT
CDR3: CASSPGLDTGELFF
J: TRBJ2-2
size: NA
length: 14
V: TRBV7-9
D: NA

DNA: TGTGCCAGCAGCCGGAGGGACTCTGGGGCCAACGTCCTGACTTTC
CDR3: CASSRRDSGANVLTF
J: TRBJ2-6
size: NA
length: 15
V: TRBV12-3/TRBV12-4
D: NA

DNA: TGCAGTGCTAGAGAGATAGCCGGATCACCCCTCCACTTT
CDR3: CSAREIAGSPLHF
J: TRBJ1-6
size: NA
length: 13
V: TRBV20-1
D: NA

DNA: TGTGCCAGCAGTTTACCTCCCACTGGGGAGCTGTTTTTT
CDR3: CASSLPPTGELFF
J: TRBJ2-2
size: many
length: 13
V: TRBV28
D: NA

DNA: TGTGCCAGTAGCAAGAGTGGACAGGGGGCCTCTGGCTACACCTTC
CDR3: CASSKSGQGASGYTF
J: TRBJ1-2
size: NA
length: 15
V: TRBV19
D: TRBD1

DNA: TGTGCCAGCAGCTCGCGACTAGCGGGTACCTACGAGCAGTACTTC
CDR3: CASSSRLAGTYEQYF
J: TRBJ2-7
size: many
length: 15
V: TRBV28
D: TRBD2

DNA: TGCAGCGTTGACAGGGGCGGTGAAAAACTGTTTTTT
CDR3: CSVDRGGEKLFF
J: TRBJ1-4
size: few
length: 12
V: TRBV29-1
D: NA

DNA: TGCAGCGTACCCCGCGGAGGGGGTAGCTCCTACGAGCAGTACTTC
CDR3: CSVPRGGGSSYEQYF
J: TRBJ2-7
size: many
length: 15
V: TRBV29-1
D: NA

DNA: TGCGCCAGCAGCCGCAACAGGGTGGGCACTGAAGCTTTCTTT
CDR3: CASSRNRVGTEAFF
J: TRBJ1-1
size: NA
length: 14
V: TRBV4-3
D: NA

DNA: TGTGCCAGTACTACGGGGGGGCGCGGGGAAAAACTGTTTTTT
CDR3: CASTTGGRGEKLFF
J: TRBJ1-4
size: once
length: 14
V: TRBV19
D: NA

DNA: TGTGCCTGGAATGATAGAGACGTCCAAGAGACCCAGTACTTC
CDR3: CAWNDRDVQETQYF
J: TRBJ2-5
size: few
length: 14
V: TRBV30
D: NA

DNA: TGCGCCAGCAGCCAAGACCGACAGAGGGACACTGAAGCTTTCTTT
CDR3: CASSQDRQRDTEAFF
J: TRBJ1-1
size: once
length: 15
V: TRBV4-3
D: NA

DNA: TGTGCCAGCAGTGGAAGACAGGGGAGTGCGAATAATGAAAAACTGTTTTTT
CDR3: CASSGRQGSANNEKLFF
J: TRBJ1-4
size: NA
length: 17
V: TRBV25-1
D: TRBD1

DNA: TGTGCCAGCAGGGATAGCGGGAGCTCCTACGAGCAGTACTTC
CDR3: CASRDSGSSYEQYF
J: TRBJ2-7
size: few
length: 14
V: TRBV27
D: TRBD2

DNA: TGTGCCAGCAGCTTAGCGTACCGGGACAGGGGAAATGAAAAACTGTTTTTT
CDR3: CASSLAYRDRGNEKLFF
J: TRBJ1-4
size: many
length: 17
V: TRBV7-8
D: TRBD1

DNA: TGTGCCAGCAGGAGGACTAGCGGGAATGAAGATACGCAGTATTTT
CDR3: CASRRTSGNEDTQYF
J: TRBJ2-3
size: NA
length: 15
V: TRBV2
D: TRBD2

DNA: TGTGCCAGCAGTTTGAAAGCGAGGGGGGTGGTGACTGAAGCTTTCTTT
CDR3: CASSLKARGVVTEAFF
J: TRBJ1-1
size: NA
length: 16
V: TRBV27
D: NA

DNA: TGCAGTGCTACCTTGGACGGGGGATCCAAAAACATTCAGTACTTC
CDR3: CSATLDGGSKNIQYF
J: TRBJ2-4
size: NA
length: 15
V: TRBV20-1
D: NA

DNA: TGTGCCAGTCAGGGCTATGGCTACACCTTC
CDR3: CASQGYGYTF
J: TRBJ1-2
size: few
length: 10
V: TRBV19
D: NA

DNA: TGTGCCAGCAGTGAAATATTGAGGCACGAGCGGGGCTACACCTTC
CDR3: CASSEILRHERGYTF
J: TRBJ1-2
size: NA
length: 15
V: TRBV2
D: NA